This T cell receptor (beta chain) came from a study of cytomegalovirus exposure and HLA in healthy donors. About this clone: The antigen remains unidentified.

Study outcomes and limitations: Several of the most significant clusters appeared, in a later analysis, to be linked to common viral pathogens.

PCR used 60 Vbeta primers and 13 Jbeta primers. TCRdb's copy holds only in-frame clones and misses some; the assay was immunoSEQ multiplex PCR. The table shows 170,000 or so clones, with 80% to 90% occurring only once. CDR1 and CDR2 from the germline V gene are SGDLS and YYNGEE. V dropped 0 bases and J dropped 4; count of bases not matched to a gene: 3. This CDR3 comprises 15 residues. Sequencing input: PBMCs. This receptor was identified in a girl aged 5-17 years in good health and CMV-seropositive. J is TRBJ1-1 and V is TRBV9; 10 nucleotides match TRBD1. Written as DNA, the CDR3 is TGTGCCAGCAGCGTAGGGGGACAGGGGTTCACTGAAGCTTTCTTT. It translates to CASSVGGQGFTEAFF.